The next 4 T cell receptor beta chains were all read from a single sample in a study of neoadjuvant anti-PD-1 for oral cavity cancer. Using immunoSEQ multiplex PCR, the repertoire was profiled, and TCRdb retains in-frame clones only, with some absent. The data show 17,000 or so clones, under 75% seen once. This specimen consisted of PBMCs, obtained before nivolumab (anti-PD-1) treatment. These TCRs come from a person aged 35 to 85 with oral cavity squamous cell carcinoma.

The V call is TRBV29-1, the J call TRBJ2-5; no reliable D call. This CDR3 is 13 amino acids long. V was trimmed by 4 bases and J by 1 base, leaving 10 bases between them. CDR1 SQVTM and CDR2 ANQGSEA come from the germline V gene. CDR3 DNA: TGCAGCGTTGGCGGCGGCCCCCAAGAGACCCAGTACTTC. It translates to CSVGGGPQETQYF.

This CDR3 reads CASSFGGVTDTQYF. Written as DNA, the CDR3 is TGTGCCAGCAGTTTTGGGGGAGTCACAGATACGCAGTATTTT. The genes are TRBV28 and TRBJ2-3, with D perhaps assigned TRBD1 or TRBD2 (5 bases each). The germline V gene has CDR1 MDHEN and CDR2 SYDVKM. This CDR3 region has 14 residues. Trimming took 3 bases from V and 2 from J, leaving 9 bases between them.

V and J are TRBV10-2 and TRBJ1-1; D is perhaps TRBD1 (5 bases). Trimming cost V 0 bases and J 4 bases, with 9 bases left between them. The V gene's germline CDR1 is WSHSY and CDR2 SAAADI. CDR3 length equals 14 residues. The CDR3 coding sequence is TGCGCCAGCAGTGAGTCAAGGCAGGGCACTGAAGCTTTCTTT. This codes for CASSESRQGTEAFF.

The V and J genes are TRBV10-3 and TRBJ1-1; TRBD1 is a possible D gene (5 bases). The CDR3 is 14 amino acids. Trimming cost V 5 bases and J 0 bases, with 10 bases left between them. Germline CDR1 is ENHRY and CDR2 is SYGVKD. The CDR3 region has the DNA TGTGCCATCAGTATGAAACAGGTGAACACTGAAGCTTTCTTT. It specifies CAISMKQVNTEAFF.